Given below is one T cell receptor (beta chain) in context. This table comes from immunoSEQ multiplex PCR, and its TCRdb copy is limited to in-frame clones, with some not included. In the table there are some 120,000 clones, 90% to 95% of which are singletons. This sample stems from a study of T cell changes during pregnancy in multiple sclerosis. This CDR3 contains 16 residues. Germline V gives CDR1 SGHRS, CDR2 YFSETQ. Trimming cost V 1 base and J 6 bases; bases outside gene matches: 7. The sample was peripheral blood, taken in the third trimester of pregnancy. The clonotype originates from a female donor with multiple sclerosis, enrolled in a pregnancy study. The J gene is TRBJ2-4, the V gene TRBV5-1, with TRBD2 matching 10 bases. This CDR3 reads CASSLLPAGGGNIQYF. DNA of the CDR3: TGCGCCAGCAGCTTGCTACCAGCGGGGGGGGGAAACATTCAGTACTTC.